A single sample gave rise to the 22 T cell receptor beta chains below, sequenced in a study of cytomegalovirus exposure and HLA in healthy donors. PCR used 60 Vbeta primers and 13 Jbeta primers. The method was immunoSEQ multiplex PCR; TCRdb's version includes in-frame clones alone and lacks a portion of them. The table has 93,000 or so clones, around three quarters seen once. Sample: PBMCs. All receptors come from a man aged 50 to 60 in good health and CMV-seropositive.

V and J are TRBV7-9 and TRBJ1-2, with TRBD1 as a possible D gene (6 bases). This CDR3 has 15 residues. The germline V gene has CDR1 SEHNR and CDR2 FQNEAQ (reference sequence). Between the trimmed V and J ends, which lost 4 bases and 6 bases, there was a span of 18 bases. The CDR3 spells CASSSTLGGGNGYTF. For the CDR3, the DNA is TGTGCCAGCAGCTCCACTCTAGGGGGGGGCAATGGCTACACCTTC.

The CDR3: CASSVAGSGANVLTF. The CDR3, as DNA: TGTGCCAGCAGCGTAGCGGGCTCTGGGGCCAACGTCCTGACTTTC. V is TRBV9 and J is TRBJ2-6; D gene ambiguous. Trimming pared 0 bases from V and 0 bases from J, leaving 4 bases between. The CDR3 is 15 residues long. Germline lookup yields CDR1 SGDLS and CDR2 YYNGEE.

The chain uses TRBV2 and TRBJ2-3, with 12 nucleotides matching TRBD2. Germline V gene data show CDR1 as SNHLY and CDR2 as FYNNEI. The CDR3 is made up of 15 amino acids. J gave up 2 bases and V 6 bases, and 3 bases lay outside the gene matches. CDR3 loop: CASRGLAGITDTQYF. The DNA of the CDR3 is TGTGCCAGCAGGGGACTAGCGGGTATCACAGATACGCAGTATTTT.

The chain couples TRBV7-9 to TRBJ2-7; a weak D match, TRBD2 (6 bases). Germline loops: CDR1 SEHNR, CDR2 FQNEAQ (reference sequence). Trimming pared 5 bases from V and 3 bases from J, leaving 14 bases between. This CDR3 has 14 amino acids. In DNA form, the CDR3 reads TGTGCCAGCAGCAGCGTTGCGGGAAACTACGAGCAGTACTTC. Its protein product is CASSSVAGNYEQYF. The entire variable domain, with the rest obtained from reference TRBV7-9 and TRBJ2-7, is as follows: DTGVSQNPRHKITKRGQNVTFRCDPISEHNRLYWYRQTLGQGPEFLTYFQNEAQLEKSRLLSDRFSAERPKGSFSTLEIQRTEQGDSAMYLCASSSVAGNYEQYFGPGTRLTVT.

The rearrangement links TRBV5-1 to TRBJ2-3; tentatively, D is TRBD2 (5 bases). Per the germline V gene, CDR1 is SGHRS and CDR2 is YFSETQ. V was trimmed by 1 base and J by 2 bases, leaving 14 bases between them. This CDR3 comprises 16 residues. The CDR3: CASSLFGRVPTDTQYF. Here the CDR3 DNA reads TGCGCCAGCAGCTTGTTCGGGCGGGTCCCCACAGATACGCAGTATTTT. Full variable domain (rest looked up from reference TRBV5-1 and TRBJ2-3): KAGVTQTPRYLIKTRGQQVTLSCSPISGHRSVSWYQQTPGQGLQFLFEYFSETQRNKGNFPGRFSGRQFSNSRSEMNVSTLELGDSALYLCASSLFGRVPTDTQYFGPGTRLTVL.

J is TRBJ2-5 and V is TRBV4-3, with 8 bases that match TRBD1. The DNA end is more similar to TRBJ2-7, so the J call may be wrong. The length of the CDR3 is 15 residues. Germline V gene data show CDR1 as LGHNA and CDR2 as YSLEER. This CDR3 reads CASSRPTGGPYEQYF. DNA of the CDR3: TGCGCCAGCAGCCGCCCTACAGGGGGACCCTACGAGCAGTACTTC.

V and J are TRBV18 and TRBJ1-5, with a weak D call TRBD1 (6 bases). The CDR3 has 15 residues. Between the trimmed V and J ends, which lost 4 bases and 5 bases, there was a span of 15 bases. Germline values: CDR1 KGHSH, CDR2 LQKENI. The CDR3 here is CASSLSGVSDQPQHF. The CDR3 DNA reads as TGTGCCAGCTCACTATCAGGGGTTTCGGATCAGCCCCAGCATTTT.

The chain couples TRBV27 to TRBJ2-1; TRBD2 matches 9 bases. In germline, CDR1 is MNHEY, CDR2 SMNVEV (reference sequence). The CDR3 runs 16 residues. J gave up 8 bases and V 2 bases, and 10 bases lay outside the gene matches. CDR3 bases: TGTGCCAGCAGTTTAGGGCTAGCGGGATTTAACGATGAGCAGTTCTTC. Its translation is CASSLGLAGFNDEQFF.

This clone came up once. This sequence joins TRBV5-4 and TRBJ2-3; 9 bases are a match to TRBD2. Germline CDR1 SGHNT, CDR2 YYREEE (reference sequence). The CDR3 loop spans 15 amino acids. V was clipped by 2 bases and J by 2 bases; unmatched bases: 3. CDR3 nucleotide sequence: TGTGCCAGCAGCTTCCCTAGCGGGAACACAGATACGCAGTATTTT. As protein: CASSFPSGNTDTQYF. Full variable domain (outside the CDR3, taken from reference TRBV5-4 and TRBJ2-3): ETGVTQSPTHLIKTRGQQVTLRCSSQSGHNTVSWYQQALGQGPQFIFQYYREEENGRGNFPPRFSGLQFPNYSSELNVNALELDDSALYLCASSFPSGNTDTQYFGPGTRLTVL.

V gene TRBV21-1 combines with J gene TRBJ2-7; the table's D call, TRBD2, was not checked against the DNA. TRBV21-1 is deemed a pseudogene. The CDR3 is 20 amino acids. CDR3 in amino acids: CASSSPRRLAGGPSSYEQYF. The CDR3 nucleotides are TGTGCCAGCAGCTCCCCTCGGCGGCTAGCGGGAGGGCCGAGCTCCTACGAGCAGTACTTC.

The chain links TRBV11-1 to TRBJ2-1, with D possibly matching TRBD1 (5 bases). Trimming removed 5 bases at V and 4 bases at J, with 6 bases between. Germline-derived CDR1 and CDR2 are SGHAT and FQDESV (reference sequence). The length of the CDR3 is 12 residues. The CDR3 loop reads CASSAGYNEQFF. The CDR3 DNA is TGTGCCAGCAGCGCAGGGTACAATGAGCAGTTCTTC.

Only a few counts were recorded for this clone. The CDR3 DNA follows: TGTGCCAGCACCGACAGGGAGAGAACAGATACGCAGTATTTT. Translated: CASTDRERTDTQYF. V usage is TRBV27 and J usage is TRBJ2-3; TRBD1 matches at 7 bases. Germline V lookup: CDR1 MNHEY, CDR2 SMNVEV (reference sequence). Trimming removed 7 bases from V and 3 bases from J; junction bases left unmatched: 7. This CDR3 is 14 amino acids long.

The gene calls are TRBV27 and TRBJ2-3, with 11 positions matching TRBD2. The CDR3 spans 15 residues. Trimming cost V 8 bases and J 5 bases; bases outside gene matches: 9. From germline, CDR1 is MNHEY and CDR2 SMNVEV (reference sequence). The CDR3 loop is CASRKVLAGGDTQYF. The CDR3 DNA sequence: TGTGCCAGCCGGAAGGTTCTAGCGGGAGGAGATACGCAGTATTTT.

This chain joins TRBV27 and TRBJ2-3; 7 bases fit TRBD2. Losses at the gene ends were 2 bases for V and 3 bases for J; bases not matched to a gene: 5. The germline V gene encodes CDR1 MNHEY and CDR2 SMNVEV (reference sequence). The CDR3 sequence is 15 residues long. The CDR3 nucleotides read TGTGCCAGCAGTTTACCAGCGGGGCCTACAGATACGCAGTATTTT. Residues: CASSLPAGPTDTQYF.

The chain combines TRBV5-6 with TRBJ2-7, with TRBD2 identical over 11 bases. The CDR3 spans 16 residues. With 2 bases clipped from V and 2 bases from J, the junction kept 6 bases outside the gene matches. CDR1 is SGHDT, CDR2 YYEEEE, per germline. As DNA, the CDR3 is TGTGCCAGCAGCTTACAGGGACTAGCGGTTCCCTACGAGCAGTACTTC. The encoded protein is CASSLQGLAVPYEQYF.

The rearrangement links TRBV6-1 to TRBJ2-2; 8 bases fit TRBD2. From germline, CDR1 is MNHNS and CDR2 SASEGT. The CDR3 consists of 14 residues. V lost 11 bases to trimming and J lost 1 base; unmatched junction nucleotides: 6. CDR3 DNA sequence: TGTGCCGCCCTCCGGGAGGGGAACACCGGGGAGCTGTTTTTT. Translated, it gives CAALREGNTGELFF.

The chain recombines TRBV7-2 with TRBJ2-7, with D maybe TRBD1 (6 bases). The CDR3 contains 19 residues. V was trimmed by 0 bases and J by 2 bases, leaving 23 bases between them. CDR1 is SGHTA, CDR2 FQGNSA, per germline. The CDR3 spells CASSLAPSNSGTFAYEQYF. CDR3 nucleotide sequence: TGTGCCAGCAGCTTAGCTCCTTCCAACTCCGGGACATTTGCCTACGAGCAGTACTTC.

The genes are TRBV27 and TRBJ2-3; D may be TRBD2 (7 bases). V lost 3 bases and J lost 3, with 13 bases in between. Germline CDR1 and CDR2: MNHEY and SMNVEV (reference sequence). CDR3 size: 15 residues. The CDR3 nucleotides are TGTGCCAGCAGTTTGGGGGGGGCTACGACAGATACGCAGTATTTT. Its translation is CASSLGGATTDTQYF.

The chain recombines TRBV7-9 with TRBJ1-3; 10 nucleotides line up with TRBD1. CDR3 length: 16 residues. Germline CDR1 is SEHNR and CDR2 is FQNEAQ (reference sequence). Germline trimming cut 7 bases from V and 2 bases from J; bases unmatched to any gene: 8. The CDR3 here is CASTPGTGVTGNTIYF. CDR3 bases: TGTGCCAGCACCCCCGGGACAGGGGTAACTGGAAACACCATATATTTT.

The rearrangement uses TRBV6-1 and TRBJ1-2; 7 bases agree with TRBD1. The CDR3 covers 17 residues. Germline V lookup: CDR1 MNHNS, CDR2 SASEGT. J gave up 1 base and V 2 bases, and 10 bases lay outside the gene matches. CDR3 amino acids: CASSEFGTAFSNYGYTF. The CDR3 bases are TGTGCCAGCAGTGAATTTGGGACAGCTTTTAGTAACTATGGCTACACCTTC.

V usage is TRBV19 and J usage is TRBJ1-2, with a weak D call TRBD1 (5 bases). Per the germline V gene, CDR1 is LNHDA and CDR2 is SQIVND (reference sequence). The CDR3 totals 13 residues. Trimming cost V 5 bases and J 7 bases, with 14 bases left between them. CDR3 nucleotides: TGTGCCAGTAGTCGATCAGGGCTAACTGGCTACACCTTC. Its translation is CASSRSGLTGYTF.

This chain uses TRBV5-1 with TRBJ1-3; 9 positions agree with TRBD1. From germline, CDR1 is SGHRS and CDR2 YFSETQ. The CDR3 length is 19 residues. Germline trimming cut 3 bases from V and 1 base from J; bases unmatched to any gene: 14. As DNA, the CDR3 is TGCGCCAGCAGCTGGAGGGCTTGGGACAGGGAAAGGTCTGGAAACACCATATATTTT. Translation gives CASSWRAWDRERSGNTIYF.